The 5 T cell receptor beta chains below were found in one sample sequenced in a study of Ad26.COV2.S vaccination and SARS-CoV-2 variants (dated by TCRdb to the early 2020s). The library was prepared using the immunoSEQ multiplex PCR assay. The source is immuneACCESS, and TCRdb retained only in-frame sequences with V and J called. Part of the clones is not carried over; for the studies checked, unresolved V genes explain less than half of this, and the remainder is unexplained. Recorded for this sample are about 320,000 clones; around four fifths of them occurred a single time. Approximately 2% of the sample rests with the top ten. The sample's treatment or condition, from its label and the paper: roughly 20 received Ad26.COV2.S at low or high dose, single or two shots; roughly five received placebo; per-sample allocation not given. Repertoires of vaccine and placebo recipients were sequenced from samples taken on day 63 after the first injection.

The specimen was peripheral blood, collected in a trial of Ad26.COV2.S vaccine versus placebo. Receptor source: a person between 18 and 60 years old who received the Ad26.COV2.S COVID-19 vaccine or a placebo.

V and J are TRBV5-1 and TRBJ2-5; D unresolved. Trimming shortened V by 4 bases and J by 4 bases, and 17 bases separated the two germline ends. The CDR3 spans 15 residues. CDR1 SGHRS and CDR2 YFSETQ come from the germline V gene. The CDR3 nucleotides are TGCGCCAGCAGCCCCCGTTTGAATCCGGGAGAGACCCAGTACTTC. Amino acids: CASSPRLNPGETQYF.

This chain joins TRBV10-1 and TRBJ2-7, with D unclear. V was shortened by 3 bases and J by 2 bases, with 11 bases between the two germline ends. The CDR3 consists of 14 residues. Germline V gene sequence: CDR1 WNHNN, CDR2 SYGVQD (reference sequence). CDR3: CASSDMESPYEQYF. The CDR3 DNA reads TGCGCCAGCAGTGATATGGAGAGTCCCTACGAGCAGTACTTC.

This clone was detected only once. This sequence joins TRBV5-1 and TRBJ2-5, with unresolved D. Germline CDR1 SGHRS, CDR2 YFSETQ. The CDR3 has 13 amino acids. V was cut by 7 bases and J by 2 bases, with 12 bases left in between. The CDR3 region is CASSELGQETQYF. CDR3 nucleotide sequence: TGCGCCAGCTCCGAGCTAGGTCAAGAGACCCAGTACTTC.

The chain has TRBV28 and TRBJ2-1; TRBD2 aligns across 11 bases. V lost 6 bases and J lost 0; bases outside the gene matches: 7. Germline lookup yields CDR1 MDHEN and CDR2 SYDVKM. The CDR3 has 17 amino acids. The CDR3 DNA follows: TGTGCCAGCAGAAAGACTAGCGGGGAGAGCTCCTACAATGAGCAGTTCTTC. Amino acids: CASRKTSGESSYNEQFF.

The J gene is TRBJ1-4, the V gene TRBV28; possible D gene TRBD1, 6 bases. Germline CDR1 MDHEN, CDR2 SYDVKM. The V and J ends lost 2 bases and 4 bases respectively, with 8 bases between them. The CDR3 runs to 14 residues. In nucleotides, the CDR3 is TGTGCCAGCAGTTTAAGGGGGTATAATGAAAAACTGTTTTTT. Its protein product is CASSLRGYNEKLFF.